This T cell receptor (beta chain) was profiled in a study of T cells in Graves' hyperthyroidism and ophthalmopathy. Diagnosis relied on clinical symptoms, serum thyroxine and TRAb, thyroid ultrasound and orbital computed tomography. V shed 3 bases and J 6 bases; nucleotides not matched to a gene: 12. This CDR3 spans 16 amino acids. Germline CDR1 SNHLY, CDR2 FYNNEI. RNA transcripts served as the template for amplifying TCR beta CDR3 regions. During a first-round RT-PCR of the TCR CDR3, the HTBI primer set was used. One entry per CDR3 protein results from TCRdb running MiXCR on the multiplex PCR reads. The data contain 500,000 to 600,000 distinct CDR3 sequences, about 45% of them singletons.

Sequenced sample: peripheral blood or thyroid tissue (not recorded which). The receptor comes from a woman aged 18-30 years with Graves' hyperthyroidism. The chain carries TRBV2 and TRBJ2-7, with 9 bases aligning to TRBD1. The CDR3 region has the DNA TGTGCCAGCAGTGATCTTAGGACAGGGGATCTAGGCGAGCAGTACTTC. Protein product: CASSDLRTGDLGEQYF.